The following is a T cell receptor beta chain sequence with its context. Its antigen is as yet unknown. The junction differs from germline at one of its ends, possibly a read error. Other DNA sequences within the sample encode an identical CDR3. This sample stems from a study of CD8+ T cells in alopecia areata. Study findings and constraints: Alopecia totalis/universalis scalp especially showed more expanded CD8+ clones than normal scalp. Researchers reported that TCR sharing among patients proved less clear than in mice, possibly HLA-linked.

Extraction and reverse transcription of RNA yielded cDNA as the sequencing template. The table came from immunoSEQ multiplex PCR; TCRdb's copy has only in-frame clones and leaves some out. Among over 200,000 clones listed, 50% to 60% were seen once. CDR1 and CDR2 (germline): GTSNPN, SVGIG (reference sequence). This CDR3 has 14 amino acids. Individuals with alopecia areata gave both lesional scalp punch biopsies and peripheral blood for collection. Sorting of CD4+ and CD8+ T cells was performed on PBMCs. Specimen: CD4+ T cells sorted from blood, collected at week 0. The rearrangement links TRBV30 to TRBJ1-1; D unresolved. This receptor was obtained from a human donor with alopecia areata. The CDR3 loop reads CAWSVDQTRAEAFF. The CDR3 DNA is TGTGCCTGGAGTGTCGACCAAACTCGGGCTGAGGCTTTCTTT.